This T cell receptor beta chain was identified in a study of blood T cells in healthy people across ages (dated by TCRdb to between 2014 and 2017). Background on the whole study: In model experiments, roughly one uniquely barcoded TCR beta cDNA molecule per two T cells was captured by template switching. Using deep sequencing normalized with unique cDNA molecular identifiers, the study measured how TCR beta repertoire diversity changes with age. The donors were divided into four age groups: young (average approximately 17 years), middle-aged (about 39), aged (around 59) and long-lived (more than 75). To avoid experimental bias, donors of different ages were randomly spread across the sequencing lanes. Two additional independent replicas of 1 million unique cDNA reads from the same blood draw were analyzed for two donors (one aged 18 to 29 and one aged 80 or older). Beyond this particular receptor, the publication reports: As age increased, observed TCR beta diversity per million T cells dropped in a roughly linear way, and a significant reduction was already evident by age 40. The long-lived group showed more naive CD4+ T cells, fewer expanded clones and increased TCR diversity than the aged group, suggesting age selection. Because the CMV infection status of the donors was unknown, age-related changes in expanded clonotypes may potentially have been confounded. There was a strong correlation between observed TCR beta diversity and the percentage of naive T cells measured by flow cytometry. Because profiling used bulk unsorted PBMCs, naive and antigen-experienced compartments could not be compared conclusively. Estimates of total diversity based on one million sequenced T cells were considered lower bounds and underestimates.

The library relied on 5' RACE. A second PCR of about 7 to 12 cycles was run with a J-beta primer mix and a sample-barcoded 5' primer. Each TCR beta cDNA molecule received a unique molecular identifier from a template-switch 5' adaptor carrying 12 random nucleotides. At least 2.5 million CDR3-containing paired-end reads were obtained from each sample. All of the RNA was converted into first-strand cDNA using the Mint cDNA synthesis kit, with a TRBC-specific oligonucleotide serving as the primer. All cDNA was treated with uracil-DNA glycosylase and then went through a first 18-cycle PCR with the universal primers M1SS and BC2_uni_R. Turning to the authors' computational methods: Each sample was normalized by randomly selecting 1 million high-quality reads, each carrying a distinct molecular identifier. Reads with shared molecular identifiers were discarded instead of being binned into consensus sequences. MiTCR, with a Q25 quality threshold and the strictest error-elimination algorithm, was used for CDR3 identification, clonotype clustering and error correction. A nonparametric unseen species model with Euler transformation was used to estimate lower-bound total TCR beta diversity. In TCRdb, the public reads were trimmed at Q25 with fastp and aligned with MiXCR, with productive beta chains retained. One record per CDR3 amino acid sequence lists the most common genes and DNA. These V and J calls originate from TCRdb's pipeline instead of the authors' own analysis. Counted in this sample were approximately 1,700,000 distinct CDR3 sequences; around 40% of them appeared once. The ten top clones hold around 23% of the sample.

The table lists this clonotype with a few counts. Its antigen is currently not known. It has no much larger one-base neighbor in the sample; base qualities were not kept. The approximately 41 donors, aged roughly 6 to 100 years, were systemically healthy Caucasian individuals from Russia. Each donor gave 8.5 to 10 milliliters of peripheral blood, collected into EDTA-treated Vacutainer tubes. Ficoll-Paque density-gradient centrifugation was used to isolate PBMCs, with at least 6 million obtained per sample. Trizol reagent was used to extract total RNA from PBMCs, with at least 5 micrograms per sample. Naive CD45RAhigh/CD27high T cell percentages were measured by flow cytometry on a PBMC aliquot from every donor. Trimming removed 4 bases from V and 1 base from J; the gene matches leave 6 bases unexplained. From cysteine to phenylalanine, the CDR3 is 15 amino acids long. Solely the CDR3 DNA is kept, with 45 bases framed from the first base. The germline V gene provides CDR1 SQVTM and CDR2 ANQGSEA.

Sequencing input: blood. The chain is made from TRBV29-1 and TRBJ2-1; 8 junctional bases match TRBD1. The clonotype originates from a human donor in good health. At the DNA level, the sequence is TGCAGCGTTGGCGGGACAGGCCTTTCCTACAATGAGCAGTTCTTC. Its coded protein is CSVGGTGLSYNEQFF.